Given below is one T cell receptor beta chain in context. The antigen it binds to is not known. No per-base quality is available; no much larger clone lies one base away. In the prospective study, participants were roughly 18 to 95 years old, resided in approximately 25 geographic areas of the United States, and were enrolled through a virtual design. In the prospective study, cohorts were assigned on the basis of participant-reported clinical history obtained from a screening survey and a study questionnaire. ImmuneRACE Cohort 3 recovered participants were defined by two consecutive negative NP/OP PCR tests, healthcare professional clearance, or symptom resolution. In the prospective study, whole blood, serum and a nasopharyngeal or oropharyngeal swab were collected from each participant by mobile phlebotomists. Over a roughly two-month period, participants in the prospective study had the option of providing additional blood draws and questionnaires. Prospective study blood samples were shipped either frozen or at room temperature before DNA extraction.

These data belong to a study of blood T cell repertoires in COVID-19 (dated by TCRdb to about 2020). Regarding the complete study: Samples from collaborators originated in the United States, Italy and Spain and spanned both the acute and convalescent phases of COVID-19. Subjects who had been exposed to COVID-19, were actively infected with it, or had recovered from it provided the deeply sampled blood TCRbeta repertoires that made up the dataset. The material from the prospective study consisted of cDNA or gDNA derived from T cells, B-cell-depleted T cells, or PBMCs. A de-identified subject ID, COVID-19 status, age in years and sex were almost always included in the sample metadata. The repertoires were released in a freely available public database intended as a resource for research on the immune response to SARS-CoV-2. Where available, HLA class I and class II types were obtained from metadata supplied by the sample provider rather than from assay-based typing. Samples came from the ongoing ImmuneRACE study (first 160 participants) plus 1,254 subjects from 6 global collaborators.

TCRbeta CDR3 regions were amplified from genomic DNA using the immunoSEQ Assay, a bias-controlled multiplex PCR. The authors' analysis ran thus. The number of nucleated cells in each sample was estimated by amplification of reference gene primers within the assay. To quantify the absolute abundance of each unique TCRbeta CDR3 rearrangement, sequence reads were collapsed and filtered. Productive Simpson clonality was computed per sample as the square root of Simpson's diversity index over productive rearrangements. TCRdb provides this immuneACCESS table in a form limited to in-frame rearrangements. Some clones are lacking; in checked studies, under half of them reflect an unresolved V gene, and why the rest are absent is not known. For V, J and clone size, that table is used; D and trimming come from the DNA. A total of hundreds of thousands of clones appear in this sample, less than 90% of them only once. Together, the top ten hold over 0.8% of the sample.

At the junction V is shortened by 1 base and J by 5 bases; bases outside the gene matches: 5. Reading the germline V gene gives CDR1 SGHVS and CDR2 FQNEAQ. The CDR3 measures 17 amino acids from cysteine to phenylalanine. CDR3 DNA only is kept here, 51 bases in frame from base 1. What the work shows at the level of the full study, not this receptor alone: Clinical and demographic metadata were provided uncurated, with the amount varying by source and participant.

The source is a woman in her twenties or thirties who had recovered from COVID-19. The sequenced sample was PBMCs or T cells enriched from blood (not recorded which). Recombination connected TRBV7-8 to TRBJ2-5; 15 bases in the middle match TRBD2. The bases read TGTGCCAGCAGCTTAGGCGGACTAGCGGGGGGGCGGGAGACCCAGTACTTC. This translates into CASSLGGLAGGRETQYF.